The rows below give T cell receptor beta chains drawn from one sample of a study of beta chain features in type 1 diabetes. TCRdb keeps only in-frame clones here, not all; method: immunoSEQ multiplex PCR. Altogether under 500,000 clones are present, around 30% being singletons, with the ten largest covering around 0.065%. The specimen sequenced was naive CD4+ T cells from blood. These receptors originate from a man between 18 and 35 years old in good health. The CDR3 runs from the conserved cysteine through the conserved F or W. A D gene is named only where the DNA matches it firmly. Clone size is given for some rows only: seen once, a few or many times, or a class if the clone is expanded.

cdr3_aa	cdr3_nt	j_call	v_call	clone_size	d_call
CASIPTSGSLNEQFF	TGTGCCAGCATCCCGACTAGCGGGAGTCTCAATGAGCAGTTCTTC	TRBJ2-1	TRBV28	.	TRBD2
CASSDRATVAQHF	TGTGCCAGTAGTGACAGGGCTACGGTCGCCCAGCATTTT	TRBJ1-5	TRBV19	few	TRBD1
CSVEAPGYTF	TGCAGCGTTGAAGCCCCAGGCTACACCTTC	TRBJ1-2	TRBV29-1	.	.
CASSLGTGDPLGTQYF	TGCGCCAGCAGCTTGGGAACAGGGGACCCCCTAGGGACCCAGTACTTC	TRBJ2-5	TRBV5-1	.	TRBD1
CASSAYGTLNTEAFF	TGTGCCAGCAGCGCCTATGGGACCTTGAACACTGAAGCTTTCTTT	TRBJ1-1	TRBV2	.	.
CASSSGDSLNTEAFF	TGCGCCAGCAGCTCGGGGGACAGCTTGAACACTGAAGCTTTCTTT	TRBJ1-1	TRBV5-1	.	TRBD1
CAWSTGFIETQYF	TGTGCCTGGTCAACAGGGTTTATTGAGACCCAGTACTTC	TRBJ2-5	TRBV30	.	.
CSAGTHSYEQYF	TGCAGCGCCGGGACCCACTCCTACGAGCAGTACTTC	TRBJ2-7	TRBV29-1	.	.
CASSSPGQGAGPQHF	TGTGCCAGCAGTTCCCCGGGACAGGGGGCTGGGCCCCAGCATTTT	TRBJ1-5	TRBV28	.	TRBD1
CASSQDRPSASDTQYF	TGCGCCAGCAGCCAAGATAGGCCTAGCGCCTCAGATACGCAGTATTTT	TRBJ2-3	TRBV4-1	.	.
CASSLESKQFF	TGTGCCAGCAGCTTAGAATCTAAGCAGTTCTTC	TRBJ2-1	TRBV13	.	.
CASRSTGGGETQYF	TGTGCCAGTCGCTCGACAGGGGGCGGAGAGACCCAGTACTTC	TRBJ2-5	TRBV6-5	few	TRBD1
CASSVKGNTEAFF	TGTGCCAGCAGCGTAAAGGGGAACACTGAAGCTTTCTTT	TRBJ1-1	TRBV9	.	.
CATSRDKAGGGYTF	TGTGCCACCAGCAGAGATAAGGCAGGGGGAGGCTACACCTTC	TRBJ1-2	TRBV15	.	TRBD1
CASSVWGLPEPGELFF	TGTGCCAGCAGCGTGTGGGGCCTTCCCGAGCCCGGGGAGCTGTTTTTT	TRBJ2-2	TRBV9	.	.
CATGQDYEQYF	TGTGCCACGGGACAGGACTACGAGCAGTACTTC	TRBJ2-7	TRBV2	few	TRBD1
CASSQEYSGANVLTF	TGCGCCAGCAGCCAAGAATACTCTGGGGCCAACGTCCTGACTTTC	TRBJ2-6	TRBV4-3	few	.
CASSFDLADTQYF	TGTGCCAGCAGCTTCGACCTGGCAGATACGCAGTATTTT	TRBJ2-3	TRBV7-9	few	.
CASSLGTGTSGTDTQYF	TGTGCCAGCAGCTTAGGAACCGGGACTAGCGGTACAGATACGCAGTATTTT	TRBJ2-3	TRBV7-9	.	TRBD2
CASSQVERTSTDTQYF	TGCGCCAGCAGCCAAGTGGAGAGGACTAGCACAGATACGCAGTATTTT	TRBJ2-3	TRBV4-1	few	.